Each of the 26 T cell receptor beta chains below was sequenced from the same sample in a study of T cell changes during pregnancy in multiple sclerosis. The data were produced by immunoSEQ multiplex PCR, yet TCRdb's version contains in-frame clones alone and is incomplete. Of about 59,000 clones listed, over 85% are singletons. The sample was CD8+ T cells from peripheral blood mononuclear cells, taken in the third trimester of pregnancy. The origin of the receptors is a female donor with multiple sclerosis, enrolled in a pregnancy study.

The V call is TRBV9, the J call TRBJ2-1; D is unclear. Germline-derived CDR1 and CDR2 are SGDLS and YYNGEE. V was shortened by 5 bases and J by 11 bases, with 8 bases between the two germline ends. The length of the CDR3 is 10 residues. DNA of the CDR3: TGTGCCAGCAGGCAGGATAAGCAGTTCTTC. Translating gives CASRQDKQFF.

V gene TRBV4-3 combines with J gene TRBJ2-3, with D perhaps matching TRBD1 (6 bases). V lost 0 bases to trimming and J lost 6 bases, with 16 bases between them. CDR1 LGHNA and CDR2 YSLEER come from the germline V gene. The CDR3 runs 16 residues. The CDR3 region is CASSQDGTLGLDTQYF. DNA for the CDR3: TGCGCCAGCAGCCAAGACGGGACACTAGGTTTGGATACGCAGTATTTT.

This chain connects TRBV19 to TRBJ2-3; 8 bases map to TRBD2. The CDR3 extends over 15 amino acids. The V and J ends lost 3 bases and 5 bases, in that order; junction bases with no gene match: 7. Germline V CDR1 and CDR2: LNHDA, SQIVND (reference sequence). CDR3 nucleotide sequence: TGTGCCAGTAGTATTGGGCTAGCGGGTGAAGATACGCAGTATTTT. This translates into CASSIGLAGEDTQYF.

This chain connects TRBV27 to TRBJ2-3; D perhaps matches TRBD1 (7 bases). The V end lost 1 base, the J end lost 1 base, and 15 bases lay between the germline ends. Germline values: CDR1 MNHEY, CDR2 SMNVEV (reference sequence). CDR3 length: 17 residues. The CDR3 sequence: CASSLLRGDSRTDTQYF. DNA of the CDR3: TGTGCCAGCAGTTTATTAAGGGGGGACAGCCGCACAGATACGCAGTATTTT.

V usage is TRBV27 and J usage is TRBJ1-5; D gene ambiguous. CDR1 is MNHEY and CDR2 is SMNVEV in the germline V gene (reference sequence). V gave up 5 bases and J gave up 0 bases, with 5 bases separating them. CDR3 length: 13 amino acids. Written as DNA, the CDR3 is TGTGCCAGCAGTCCCTATAGCAATCAGCCCCAGCATTTT. Amino acid sequence: CASSPYSNQPQHF.

The V call is TRBV5-4, the J call TRBJ1-1, with D unclear. Germline loops: CDR1 SGHNT, CDR2 YYREEE (reference sequence). V lost 4 bases to trimming and J lost 0 bases, with 7 bases between them. There are 13 residues in the CDR3. The CDR3 coding sequence is TGTGCCAGCAGCGACGGAGTGAACACTGAAGCTTTCTTT. It yields the protein CASSDGVNTEAFF.

The chain has TRBV12-2 and TRBJ2-7; the table assigns TRBD2, which was not confirmed against the DNA. TRBV12-2 is flagged as a pseudogene. CDR3 length: 18 residues. DNA of the CDR3: TGTGCAAGTCGGCGGACTAGCGGGAGGATTCCCCCCTCCTACGAGCAGTACTTC. Translation gives CASRRTSGRIPPSYEQYF.

DNA for the CDR3: TGTGCCAGCAGTCAACAGGGGGGATCAGAAAAACTGTTTTTT. Translating it yields CASSQQGGSEKLFF. The rearrangement links TRBV6-5 to TRBJ1-4; 8 bases align to TRBD1. This CDR3 region has 14 residues. Germline CDR1 and CDR2: MNHEY and SVGAGI. With 5 bases clipped from V and 8 bases from J, the junction kept 7 bases outside the gene matches.

The chain joins TRBV5-1 to TRBJ2-3; the match to TRBD2 covers 7 bases. CDR1 is SGHRS and CDR2 is YFSETQ in the germline V gene. This CDR3 has 17 amino acids. V lost 0 bases, J lost 0 bases, and 7 bases stayed unmatched. This chain's CDR3 is CASSLAASGPSTDTQYF. The DNA of the CDR3 is TGCGCCAGCAGCTTGGCGGCTAGCGGACCTAGCACAGATACGCAGTATTTT.

The chain uses TRBV27 and TRBJ2-1; TRBD1 agrees at 9 bases. V shed 6 bases and J 6 bases; nucleotides not matched to a gene: 6. The germline CDR1 and CDR2 sequences are MNHEY and SMNVEV (reference sequence). The CDR3 sequence is 14 residues long. CDR3 protein: CASSPGQGTNEQFF. As DNA, the CDR3 is TGTGCCAGCAGCCCGGGACAGGGTACCAATGAGCAGTTCTTC.

This sequence joins TRBV7-2 and TRBJ2-3; 7 bases align to TRBD2. CDR1 SGHTA and CDR2 FQGNSA come from the germline V gene. The trim removed 5 bases at V and 1 base at J, leaving 12 bases unmatched. The CDR3 has 17 amino acids. The CDR3 bases are TGTGCCAGCAGCCCCCCCCGTGGCGGGAGAGGCACAGATACGCAGTATTTT. Amino acids: CASSPPRGGRGTDTQYF.

The gene calls are TRBV7-9 and TRBJ2-7; D is undetermined. Trimming shortened V by 4 bases and J by 4 bases, and 8 bases separated the two germline ends. Looked up from germline, CDR1 is SEHNR and CDR2 is FQNEAQ (reference sequence). CDR3 length equals 12 residues. The CDR3 sequence: CASSSVVYEQYF. CDR3 in DNA: TGTGCCAGCAGCTCGGTCGTTTACGAGCAGTACTTC. Variable domain in full (rest from reference TRBV7-9 and TRBJ2-7): DTGVSQNPRHKITKRGQNVTFRCDPISEHNRLYWYRQTLGQGPEFLTYFQNEAQLEKSRLLSDRFSAERPKGSFSTLEIQRTEQGDSAMYLCASSSVVYEQYFGPGTRLTVT.

V usage is TRBV6-1 and J usage is TRBJ2-7, with D unclear. Trimming took 1 base from V and 4 from J, leaving 11 bases between them. Germline V lookup: CDR1 MNHNS, CDR2 SASEGT. This CDR3 comprises 14 residues. The CDR3 DNA reads TGTGCCAGCAGTGAAGGGGCAGGTAGATACGAGCAGTACTTC. This encodes CASSEGAGRYEQYF.

CDR3 amino acids: CASSPREGHGYTF. CDR3 nucleotides: TGTGCCAGCAGCCCTCGGGAGGGGCATGGCTACACCTTC. V and J are TRBV7-3 and TRBJ1-2, with D possibly TRBD1 on 5 matching bases. The V end lost 5 bases, the J end lost 6 bases, and 13 bases lay between the germline ends. CDR1 SGHTA and CDR2 FQGTGA come from the germline V gene. This CDR3 region has 13 residues.

The chain joins TRBV7-2 to TRBJ2-7; 13 positions match TRBD2. This CDR3 spans 16 amino acids. Germline CDR1 and CDR2: SGHTA and FQGNSA. The J segment lost 0 bases and the V segment lost 5 bases, leaving 4 bases of the junction unmatched. The CDR3 DNA sequence: TGTGCCAGCAGCATACTAGCGGGAGGGCCCTCCTACGAGCAGTACTTC. Amino acid sequence: CASSILAGGPSYEQYF.

The rearrangement links TRBV18 to TRBJ2-3; no definite D call. V lost 3 bases and J lost 0, with 10 bases in between. CDR3 length: 15 residues. Germline-derived CDR1 and CDR2 are KGHSH and LQKENI. The CDR3 region is CASSPNSPSTDTQYF. The CDR3 DNA sequence: TGTGCCAGCTCACCCAACAGCCCGAGCACAGATACGCAGTATTTT.

The chain has TRBV5-1 and TRBJ2-1, with TRBD1 matching over 11 bases. The CDR3 totals 12 residues. Trimming at V came to 6 bases and at J to 8 bases, leaving 1 base not matched to a gene. CDR1 SGHRS and CDR2 YFSETQ come from the germline V gene. The CDR3 region is CASMGQGDEQFF. Written as DNA, the CDR3 is TGCGCCAGCATGGGACAGGGGGATGAGCAGTTCTTC. The full variable domain, its missing parts supplied by reference TRBV5-1 and TRBJ2-1, is KAGVTQTPRYLIKTRGQQVTLSCSPISGHRSVSWYQQTPGQGLQFLFEYFSETQRNKGNFPGRFSGRQFSNSRSEMNVSTLELGDSALYLCASMGQGDEQFFGPGTRLTVL.

This chain connects TRBV28 to TRBJ1-2; 8 bases align to TRBD1. Germline V CDR1 and CDR2: MDHEN, SYDVKM. The CDR3 consists of 16 residues. Germline trimming cut 4 bases from V and 6 bases from J; bases unmatched to any gene: 13. In DNA, the CDR3 is TGTGCCAGCAGTTCACTAACCCGGACAGGGATCCATGGCTACACCTTC. Protein: CASSSLTRTGIHGYTF.

The chain links TRBV19 to TRBJ1-2; D possibly corresponds to TRBD1 (5 bases). The V end was cut by 5 bases, the J end by 6 bases, with 16 bases between. CDR1 is LNHDA, CDR2 SQIVND, per germline (reference sequence). The CDR3 loop spans 14 amino acids. The CDR3 DNA sequence: TGTGCCAGTAGTTGGGGCCAGGAGATTAATGGCTACACCTTC. Amino acid sequence: CASSWGQEINGYTF.

This clone appeared once. This rearrangement joins TRBV2 to TRBJ2-2; D unresolved. V lost 6 bases to trimming and J lost 8 bases, with 4 bases between them. CDR3 length: 10 amino acids. The V gene's germline CDR1 is SNHLY and CDR2 FYNNEI. CDR3 coding DNA: TGTGCCAGCAGGAGTGGGGAGCTGTTTTTT. Encoded protein: CASRSGELFF.

The chain joins TRBV29-1 to TRBJ1-1, with 7 bases lining up with TRBD1. This CDR3 has 14 amino acids. The V gene end was trimmed by 7 bases and the J gene end by 7 bases; junction bases not matched to a gene: 15. Germline V gene lookup returns CDR1 SQVTM and CDR2 ANQGSEA. The CDR3 loop reads CSAPGDDRAGEAFF. DNA for the CDR3: TGCAGCGCGCCGGGGGACGACAGGGCTGGTGAAGCTTTCTTT.

Concerning this clone itself: Other DNA variants within this sample encode the same CDR3. The V and J genes are TRBV27 and TRBJ1-5; D possibly corresponds to TRBD1 (5 bases). V was shortened by 3 bases and J by 1 base, with 7 bases between the two germline ends. Germline V gene lookup returns CDR1 MNHEY and CDR2 SMNVEV (reference sequence). The CDR3 loop spans 14 amino acids. CDR3 nucleotides: TGTGCCAGCAGTTTCGGGGGGAGCAATCAGCCCCAGCATTTT. It translates to CASSFGGSNQPQHF.

This clone was detected once. The V gene is TRBV4-1, the J gene TRBJ1-1; the D is unclear. Germline values: CDR1 MGHRA, CDR2 YSYEKL. The V gene lost 1 base and the J gene lost 0 bases, with 6 bases spanning the gap. The CDR3 is 14 amino acids. This CDR3 reads CASSQVILNTEAFF. The CDR3 DNA reads as TGCGCCAGCAGCCAAGTAATATTGAACACTGAAGCTTTCTTT.

CDR3 nucleotide sequence: TGTGCCAGCCCCCCCCGGTATGGACTAGCGGGAGCGTTAGGGGGCAATGAGCAGTTCTTC. The encoded protein is CASPPRYGLAGALGGNEQFF. The chain recombines TRBV2 with TRBJ2-1; 13 positions agree with TRBD2. Germline V gene lookup returns CDR1 SNHLY and CDR2 FYNNEI. V lost 8 bases and J lost 6; bases outside the gene matches: 22. This CDR3 region has 20 residues. The variable domain in full, with the rest retrieved from reference TRBV2 and TRBJ2-1, is EPEVTQTPSHQVTQMGQEVILRCVPISNHLYFYWYRQILGQKVEFLVSFYNNEISEKSEIFDDQFSVERPDGSNFTLKIRSTKLEDSAMYFCASPPRYGLAGALGGNEQFFGPGTRLTVL.

The V call is TRBV30, the J call TRBJ2-2, with D possibly being TRBD1 (6 bases). Trimming cost V 0 bases and J 6 bases, with 17 bases left between them. The CDR3 runs to 16 residues. The germline CDR1 and CDR2 sequences are GTSNPN and SVGIG (reference sequence). This CDR3 is CAWSVPRTDYAGELFF. CDR3 bases: TGTGCCTGGAGTGTCCCTCGGACAGATTATGCCGGGGAGCTGTTTTTT. Looking up the rest from reference TRBV30 and TRBJ2-2 gives the full variable domain: SQTIHQWPATLVQPVGSPLSLECTVEGTSNPNLYWYRQAAGRGLQLLFYSVGIGQISSEVPQNLSASRPQDRQFILSSKKLLLSDSGFYLCAWSVPRTDYAGELFFGEGSRLTVL.

This chain links TRBV7-7 with TRBJ2-5, with a weak D call TRBD1 (6 bases). Per germline, CDR1 SSHAT and CDR2 FNYEAQ (reference sequence). This CDR3 spans 15 amino acids. Trimming pared 1 base from V and 3 bases from J, leaving 12 bases between. CDR3 residues: CASSLGGQLEETQYF. The CDR3 DNA sequence: TGTGCCAGCAGCTTAGGCGGACAGCTCGAAGAGACCCAGTACTTC.